The T cell receptor beta chain described here comes from a study of blood T cells in healthy people across ages. CDR3 size: 15 residues. Deletions cut 0 bases from V and 1 base from J, with 9 bases between. The germline V gene has CDR1 LGHNA and CDR2 YNFKEQ. The study drew donors from healthy Caucasian individuals in Russia aged about 6 to 100. A second about 6 to 12 cycle PCR used barcoded and J-beta primers. TCRdb recomputed calls from the 5' RACE reads with MiXCR, one row per CDR3 protein. Seen here are some 1,000,000 distinct CDR3 sequences, 20% to 25% observed once, and the top ten hold 0.65% to 0.75%. This same sample was also part of a study on T cells of mothers and their children. That study reports: TCR recombination output is shaped by thymic selection similarly in related and unrelated pairs.

The sample taken for sequencing was blood. The clonotype was recovered from a girl aged 2-15 years in good health. This chain links TRBV4-2 with TRBJ2-5, with D possibly being TRBD1 (6 bases). CDR3 sequence (DNA): TGTGCCAGCAGCCAAGAAGGGGGACCCCAAGAGACCCAGTACTTC. This encodes CASSQEGGPQETQYF.